This TCR beta chain was recovered during a study of blood T cell repertoires in COVID-19 (TCRdb year 2020). Describing the broader study: Collaborator samples came from the United States, Italy and Spain and covered acute and convalescent phases of COVID-19. Where HLA class I and class II types were available, the types were taken from metadata supplied by the sample provider, not from assay-based typing. The sample metadata nearly always contained a de-identified subject ID, COVID-19 status, age in years and sex. Deeply sampled blood TCRbeta repertoires from subjects exposed to, actively infected with, or recovered from COVID-19 were included in the dataset. The repertoires were made available in a free public database intended to serve as a resource for research on the immune response to SARS-CoV-2. Samples were obtained from the ongoing ImmuneRACE study (first 160 participants) and from 1,254 subjects provided by 6 global collaborators. The prospective study material was composed of cDNA or gDNA derived from T cells, B-cell-depleted T cells, or PBMCs. Here is what the overall study found, with its caveats: How much clinical and demographic metadata was included differed by source and by participant, and the metadata was provided uncurated.

The trim is 7 bases for V and 8 bases for J, with a gap of 9 bases between the germline ends. The CDR3 starts with the cysteine, ends with the phenylalanine, and has 11 residues. Only the CDR3 portion is preserved as DNA: 33 bases, with reading frame beginning at the first base. CDR1 and CDR2, looked up from the germline V gene, are SGHTA and FQGNSA. Concerning this clone itself: The antigen it recognizes is unknown. No base qualities exist here, and no much larger clone lies one base off it.

One collaborating source in Seattle enrolled patients during active infection and followed them longitudinally through the course of disease. Whole blood was collected in K2EDTA tubes by collaborating institutions according to the institutions' own protocols. For TCRbeta analysis, collaborator samples were shipped as frozen whole blood, as isolated PBMCs, or as DNA extracted from either sample type. The immunoSEQ Assay, a bias-controlled multiplex PCR, was used to amplify TCRbeta CDR3 regions from genomic DNA. Per the source publication's procedure: Nucleated cell counts per sample were estimated from amplification of reference gene primers within the assay. To quantify the absolute abundance of each unique TCRbeta CDR3 rearrangement, sequence reads were collapsed and filtered. For each sample, productive Simpson clonality was calculated by taking the square root of Simpson's diversity index across productive rearrangements. TCRdb stores this immuneACCESS table with in-frame sequences only. Part of the clones is absent; in the studies checked, under half of the shortfall reflects unresolved V genes, and no reason is known for the rest. Clone size and the V and J calls come from that table; the DNA yielded D and trimming. The table for this sample lists under 200,000 clones; roughly 90% of them were counted only once. The ten largest clonotypes hold about a tenth of the sample.

The sequence links TRBV7-2 to TRBJ2-1; the D gene assignment is ambiguous. This sequence was found in a woman aged 55-70 years with COVID-19, enrolled during active disease. Source material: peripheral blood. The CDR3 in this case is CASKELDEQFF. The nucleotide sequence is given as TGTGCCAGCAAAGAGTTAGATGAGCAGTTCTTC.